Below, one TCR beta chain is given with its context. Its matching antigen is unknown. The authors divided CD4+ cells into CD45RA+ naive and CD45RA-negative memory subsets. Assay used: immunoSEQ multiplex PCR; TCRdb lists only in-frame clones, some missing. The top ten clones hold 1.5% of a sample with 950,000 to 1,100,000 clones, approximately 70% of them seen once. The V end lost 5 bases, the J end lost 3 bases, and 8 bases lay between the germline ends. The germline V gene encodes CDR1 SNHLY and CDR2 FYNNEI. The CDR3 contains 12 residues. This entry is derived from a study of shared clonotypes between healthy human individuals. Study information: A donor's plate count was three for CD4 naive and three for CD4 memory; CD8 naive had two and CD8 memory one. Whole-study results and caveats: Sorted-subset sequencing was shown by rarefaction to be incomplete despite large depth.

The sequence derives from a man between 18 and 29 years old in good health. The chain employs TRBV2 and TRBJ2-7; D is ambiguous. The material sequenced was memory CD4+ T cells sorted from blood. The subset: CD45RA-negative fraction. In DNA form, the CDR3 reads TGTGCCAGCAGTTTAGCCAGCTACGAGCAGTACTTC. It is translated as CASSLASYEQYF. Full variable domain (remainder filled in from reference TRBV2 and TRBJ2-7): EPEVTQTPSHQVTQMGQEVILRCVPISNHLYFYWYRQILGQKVEFLVSFYNNEISEKSEIFDDQFSVERPDGSNFTLKIRSTKLEDSAMYFCASSLASYEQYFGPGTRLTVT.